This T cell receptor (beta chain) is drawn from a study of blood T cell repertoires in COVID-19 (TCRdb year 2020). Broadly, across the study: Samples from collaborators originated in the United States, Italy and Spain and spanned both the acute and convalescent phases of COVID-19. The material from the prospective study consisted of cDNA or gDNA derived from T cells, B-cell-depleted T cells, or PBMCs. The dataset comprised deeply sampled blood TCRbeta repertoires from subjects exposed to, actively infected with, or recovered from COVID-19. The repertoires were released in a freely available public database intended as a resource for research on the immune response to SARS-CoV-2. Samples came from the ongoing ImmuneRACE study (first 160 participants) plus 1,254 subjects from 6 global collaborators. Nearly every sample came with metadata listing a de-identified subject ID, COVID-19 status, age in years and sex. Where available, HLA class I and class II types were obtained from metadata supplied by the sample provider rather than from assay-based typing.

This clone was recorded only once. The antigen this receptor binds is unknown. Base qualities were left out, and no much larger clone turns up one base away. TCRbeta CDR3 regions were amplified from genomic DNA by means of the immunoSEQ Assay, a bias-controlled multiplex PCR. In the original analysis: The number of nucleated cells in each sample was estimated from the amplification of reference gene primers within the assay. Sequence reads were collapsed and filtered to measure the absolute abundance of every unique TCRbeta CDR3 rearrangement. For each sample, productive Simpson clonality was calculated by taking the square root of Simpson's diversity index across productive rearrangements. TCRdb took over this immuneACCESS table, retaining in-frame rearrangements with V and J assigned. Such tables are incomplete; in checked studies, under half of the missing clones stem from an unresolved V gene, and the remainder is unexplained. The DNA was the basis for D and trimming; V, J and clone size are from that table. Present in this sample are roughly 250,000 clones, roughly 86% of which were seen just once. Together, the top ten hold around 10% of the sample.

Another Seattle source contributed samples from volunteer blood donors who had recovered from COVID-19. The collaborating institutions used their own protocols to collect whole blood in K2EDTA tubes. For TCRbeta analysis, collaborators shipped samples as frozen whole blood, isolated PBMCs, or DNA extracted from either of those sample types. From the cysteine through the phenylalanine, the CDR3 covers 14 amino acids. The only DNA kept is the CDR3, 42 bases in frame from the first base. After removal of 6 bases from V and 4 bases from J, the junction retains 6 bases not matched to a gene. The germline V gene (reference sequence) provides CDR1 MNHEY and CDR2 SMNVEV. The research as a whole found: The quantity of clinical and demographic metadata differed by source and by participant and was supplied without curation.

Sequencing was done on a sample of peripheral blood. The sequence derives from a man aged 35-49 years who had recovered from COVID-19. Here the chain combines TRBV27 and TRBJ2-5; 9 junctional bases match TRBD1. The CDR3: CASRGTGRVETQYF. The base sequence is TGTGCCAGCAGGGGGACAGGGAGGGTAGAGACCCAGTACTTC.